The following is a T cell receptor beta chain sequence with its context. These data are taken from a study of blood T cell repertoires in COVID-19. About the study: COVID-19 samples from acute and convalescent phases originated in the United States, Italy and Spain. Sample material is recorded as cDNA or gDNA derived from T cells, B-cell-depleted T cells, or PBMCs.

In the original analysis: Scientists estimated how many nucleated cells there were by amplifying reference gene primers. Here immunoSEQ multiplex PCR was the method, and the copy in TCRdb shows in-frame clones only, minus some. That table supplies the V and J calls and clone size; D and trimming were determined from the DNA. The data contain roughly 76,000 clones, more than 85% of them singletons. The V gene lost 4 bases and the J gene lost 1 base, with 14 bases spanning the gap. Germline-derived CDR1 and CDR2 are LGHDT and YNNKEL (reference sequence). The CDR3 loop spans 16 amino acids. The receptor's source is a man between 65 and 85 years old with active or convalescent COVID-19. The specimen was peripheral blood. This rearrangement joins TRBV3-1 (or the pseudogene TRBV3-2) to TRBJ1-5; D ambiguous. CDR3 protein: CASSPSGGQSNQPQHF. The CDR3 bases are TGTGCCAGCAGCCCTTCGGGAGGGCAGAGCAATCAGCCCCAGCATTTT.